This T cell receptor (beta chain) comes out of a study of vaccination and CD4 T cells after COVID-19 (dated by TCRdb to 2021 to 2024). With respect to the entire study: Convalescent patients had a positive SARS-CoV-2 result on nasal swab PCR, and of these patients, several had mild disease and one had severe disease. Participants got two doses of the Pfizer-BioNTech BNT162b2 vaccine (n=8) or two doses of the Moderna mRNA-1273 vaccine (n=2). Post-COVID blood samples from convalescent patients were collected a median of around 110 days after diagnosis, with a range of 35 to 161 days. Culture stimuli were overlapping spike peptide pools from SARS-CoV-2 and from the common cold coronaviruses HCoV-NL63, HCoV-OC43 and HCoV-229E. The spike-specific CD4+ TCR repertoire was compared before and after mRNA vaccination in 10 to 11 COVID-19 convalescent patients and a few infection-naive healthy vaccine recipients. The time from the second vaccine dose to post-vaccine blood sampling had a median of roughly 77 days and ranged from 14 to 241 days. The convalescent cohort comprised six males and four females, including two Hispanic individuals, seven Caucasians, two Asians and one multiracial person. Control cultures used a CEFX viral epitope pool as positive control, an HIV-1 Nef peptide pool as negative control, or no peptide. Results and caveats for the whole study, not just this receptor: Relatively few convalescent patients were included in the study, and early timepoints after natural infection were not analyzed. In convalescent patients, nearly all vaccine-specific clones (304 of 307) were found to be mono-reactive for SARS-CoV-2 spike rather than cross-reactive with common cold coronaviruses. The median count of SARS-CoV-2-reactive clonotypes went up from approximately 20 after infection to 35 to 40 after vaccination, although the change was not significant. Among the post-vaccine SARS-CoV-2-reactive clones in convalescent patients, a median around 86% showed up only after vaccination, which suggests vaccine-specific priming.

Libraries were built with PCR. At the Johns Hopkins FTIC core, DNA from the cultured CD4+ T cells underwent TCR sequencing with the Oncomine TCR Beta short-read assay. Genomic DNA was extracted from the cultured CD4+ T cells with the QIAamp micro DNA kit. The Oncomine TCR Beta libraries from cultured CD4+ T cells were pooled using unique dual indexes and then sequenced on an Illumina iSeq 100. As for the original processing: Non-productive sequences were filtered out, and CDR3s that did not start with C, did not end with F or W, or were shorter than 7 amino acids were discarded. The MANAFEST web application identified antigen-specific clonotypes by comparing peptide-stimulated wells against reference wells and other culture wells. For a clone to be called positive, the clone needed an FDR below 0.05, an odds ratio above 5, and a productive frequency above 0.1% in at least two of three replicate wells. Cross-reactive clonotypes were defined as significantly expanded in both SARS-CoV-2 spike wells and at least one common cold coronavirus spike condition. CDR3 homology was assessed with Levenshtein distances (stringdist) and unrooted phylogenetic trees (ape) in R version 3.6.1. Starting from the raw public reads, TCRdb applied fastp trimming at Q25, assembled clones with MiXCR and retained in-frame beta chains. Each record represents a unique CDR3 protein, reported with the most common genes and DNA among its rows. The authors' filters were not applied to this entry. The sample profile shows some 9,600 distinct CDR3 sequences; 50% to 70% of them were found once. Of the sample, around a third is held by the ten largest clones.

From a lookup of the germline V gene, CDR1 and CDR2 are SGHVS and FQNEAQ. The CDR3 spans 15 residues, from the cysteine through the phenylalanine. Only the CDR3 region is kept as DNA, spanning 45 bases read in frame from base 1. The V and J ends are trimmed by 1 base and 1 base, leaving 7 bases between them. For this clonotype: The target of this receptor is not known. Base qualities are missing; no much larger clone stands one base away.

This specimen's treatment or condition label, per the study, means: roughly ten-day PBMC culture with coronavirus spike peptide pools or control peptides (ViraFEST assay). The study used the ViraFEST assay, which expanded antigen-specific T cells with peptide pools and then identified expanded clonotypes by TCR sequencing. Positive SARS-CoV-2 PCR tests in the convalescent patients dated from March to December 2020, before Alpha, Beta and Delta variants emerged in the United States. Each well held some 2 million PBMCs cultured in IMDM containing around 5.1% human AB serum and about 10 IU/ml IL-2, with 9 to 10 ug/ml peptide pools added. Half of the culture medium was replaced with fresh IL-2-containing medium on days 3 and 7. CD4+ T cells were isolated after approximately eleven days of culture through negative selection using the EasySep CD4+ T cell isolation kit. PBMCs were separated from whole blood using Ficoll-Paque Plus gradient centrifugation and then either used fresh or cryopreserved at -140C. Each culture condition was generally run in triplicate wells.

The sequence derives from a human donor who had recovered from COVID-19. Specimen: CD4+ T cells from blood, cultured in vitro. The V and J genes are TRBV7-8 and TRBJ2-2; no D gene is confidently identified. The CDR3 corresponds to CASSLEPGNTGELFF. The DNA sequence reads TGTGCCAGCAGCTTAGAACCGGGGAACACCGGGGAGCTGTTTTTT.